This TCR beta chain was profiled in a study of T cells in Graves' hyperthyroidism and ophthalmopathy. Study-wide points: Blood shared most expanded thyroid clonotypes above 0.001.

This clonotype was counted many times. Its antigen is undetermined. It was RNA transcripts that yielded the amplified TCR beta CDR3 regions. TCR CDR3 underwent first-round RT-PCR with the HTBI primer set. TCRdb re-called the multiplex PCR reads with MiXCR, one entry per CDR3 protein. The table lists more than 500,000 distinct CDR3 sequences, roughly 17% of them singletons. No ophthalmopathy progression within 18 months constituted stable Graves' hyperthyroidism. Patients were excluded for uncontrolled infection, other autoimmune disease, pregnancy or lactation. CDR1 SNHLY and CDR2 FYNNEI come from the germline V gene. This CDR3 is 17 amino acids long. The V gene end was trimmed by 8 bases and the J gene end by 8 bases; junction bases not matched to a gene: 18.

This sequence originates from a woman in her 30s with Graves' hyperthyroidism. This rearrangement joins TRBV2 to TRBJ1-6; 7 bases map to TRBD1. What was sequenced was blood. CDR3 sequence: CASQRGKTGQRDSPLHF. The CDR3 DNA sequence: TGTGCCAGCCAGCGGGGAAAGACAGGGCAAAGGGATTCACCCCTCCACTTT.